This T cell receptor (beta chain) was identified in a study of blood T cells in healthy people across ages. Across the study: The capture of about one barcoded beta molecule per two T cells was achieved by template switching. General study points: With donor CMV status unknown, expanded clonotype changes were possibly confounded.

The second PCR ran roughly 6 to 11 cycles with a sample-barcoded 5' primer and J-beta primers. TCRdb used MiXCR to reprocess the 5' RACE reads, holding one entry per CDR3 protein. The data hold some 1,800,000 distinct CDR3 sequences, with approximately 40% observed a single time. A note on this clonotype: Its specificity is not known.

Extraction yielded at least 6 micrograms of total RNA per sample. The clonotype originates from a human donor in good health. The sample was blood.

Here the CDR3 DNA reads TGTGCCACCAGTAGGGTCGGGGGCGGGAGCTATGGCTACACCTTC. It codes for CATSRVGGGSYGYTF. V gene TRBV15 combines with J gene TRBJ1-2, with D tentatively TRBD1 (6 bases). Germline CDR1 LNHNV, CDR2 YYDKDF (reference sequence). V was pared by 6 bases and J by 4 bases, with 18 bases between. This CDR3 is built from 15 residues.